In its sample, the clone carrying this T cell receptor (beta chain) was seen many times. As for time point: newly diagnosed GD, antithyroid drugs for less than 3 months. PBMC RNA served as the TCR library source. CDR3-region Arm-PCR and iRepertoire HTBI primers produced the TCR beta libraries. TCRdb re-called the multiplex PCR reads with MiXCR, one entry per CDR3 protein. The table records some 600,000 distinct CDR3 sequences, about 16% of them present only once. The CDR3 is 15 residues long. V shed 7 bases and J 2 bases; nucleotides not matched to a gene: 9. CDR1 is SGHAT and CDR2 is FQNNGV in the germline V gene. These data originate in a study of regulatory T cells in long-lasting Graves disease. The sample was also reused in another study, on T cells in Graves' hyperthyroidism and ophthalmopathy. In that study: Criteria for exclusion of patients were uncontrolled infection, other autoimmune disease, pregnancy or lactation.

The receptor was isolated from a young man with Graves disease. V is TRBV11-2 and J is TRBJ2-5; 8 nucleotides agree with TRBD2. The sample was peripheral blood mononuclear cells (PBMCs), taken at new diagnosis, from a patient treated with antithyroid drugs. The CDR3 nucleotides read TGTGCCAGCACCCCGGGGAGCGGGAGACAAGAGACCCAGTACTTC. Amino acids: CASTPGSGRQETQYF.